This T cell receptor beta chain was sequenced during a study of OX40 agonist ivuxolimab in advanced cancers. Describing the broader study: Ivuxolimab was an agonistic, fully human IgG2 monoclonal antibody directed against OX40 (CD134), a costimulatory receptor. Partial responses were achieved by three dose-escalation patients, of whom one had hepatocellular carcinoma and two had cutaneous melanoma. Patients were allowed to have had prior anti-PD-1, anti-PD-L1 or anti-CTLA-4 therapy, and around two fifths of the dose-escalation patients had been treated with checkpoint inhibitors. The dose-escalation cohort was around 84% male with a mean age of about 65 years, ranging from roughly 20 to 80. Intravenous ivuxolimab was administered to patients every 2 weeks at six dose levels: 0.01, 0.1, 0.3, 1.5, 3 and 10 mg/kg. The paper covers the monotherapy dose-escalation part of the phase I ivuxolimab trial, which included N ≈ 52 patients. Among the 52 dose-escalation patients, roughly 20 had hepatocellular carcinoma, roughly 15 melanoma, 9 renal cell carcinoma and 9 head and neck cancer. Peripheral TCRbeta sequencing was intended to test whether TCR sequence diversity was altered and clonal T-cell expansion was caused by ivuxolimab.

V is reduced by 7 bases and J by 3 bases, leaving a spacing of 13 bases between them. The germline V gene (reference sequence) yields LNHNV for CDR1 and YYDKDF for CDR2. Its CDR3 holds 13 amino acids, cysteine through phenylalanine. Left in the record is the CDR3 DNA by itself, 39 bases read in frame from the first base. Patients with a history of autoimmune disease or receiving systemic immunosuppression were excluded from the trial. Peripheral blood for TCR sequencing was drawn from every dose cohort at baseline, at cycle 4 day 1 and at cycle 7 day 1. The samples were taken from a phase I, first-in-human, multicenter, open-label dose-escalation trial of ivuxolimab. Adults with locally advanced or metastatic melanoma, renal cell, hepatocellular, or head and neck squamous cell carcinoma were enrolled in the trial. CD4+ and CD8+ T cells were sorted separately from peripheral blood before TCR sequencing.

What the study reported, not specific to this receptor: In partial responders in the 0.1-3.0 mg/kg groups, normalized peripheral clonal expansion was found to be among the lowest, especially among CD8+ T cells. The antigen specificity of the clonally expanded peripheral T cells was not determined. Low levels of normalized T-cell clonal expansion were also seen in some patients who did not respond. On average, CD8+ T cells showed more expanded clones than CD4+ T cells after ivuxolimab. At doses of 0.1 to 3.0 mg/kg, clonal expansion of both CD4+ and CD8+ T cells in blood was seen between baseline and week 6.

With respect to this clone: No cognate antigen has been identified for it. There are no base qualities to consult, and no much larger clone falls within one base.

For sequencing of the TCRbeta CDR3 region, genomic DNA was extracted from the sorted cells. TCRbeta CDR3 regions were sequenced using the immunoSEQ Assay. Held by TCRdb, this immuneACCESS table contains in-frame sequences only and omits some clones. Under half of the omission traces to an unresolved V gene where checked; the cause of the rest is unknown. Here the sample has over 25,000 clones; 88% occur a single time. In total, the top ten clones hold 45% to 65% of the sample. This TCR derives from an adult with an advanced solid tumor such as melanoma, head and neck, liver or kidney cancer. This sequence uses TRBV15 and TRBJ2-7; 6 matching bases give a weak D call of TRBD1. The source was CD4+ or CD8+ T cells sorted from blood, collected in a trial of the OX40 agonist ivuxolimab. This receptor has the CDR3 CATIGAGDYEQYF. The nucleotide sequence is given as TGTGCCACCATCGGGGCAGGGGACTACGAGCAGTACTTC.